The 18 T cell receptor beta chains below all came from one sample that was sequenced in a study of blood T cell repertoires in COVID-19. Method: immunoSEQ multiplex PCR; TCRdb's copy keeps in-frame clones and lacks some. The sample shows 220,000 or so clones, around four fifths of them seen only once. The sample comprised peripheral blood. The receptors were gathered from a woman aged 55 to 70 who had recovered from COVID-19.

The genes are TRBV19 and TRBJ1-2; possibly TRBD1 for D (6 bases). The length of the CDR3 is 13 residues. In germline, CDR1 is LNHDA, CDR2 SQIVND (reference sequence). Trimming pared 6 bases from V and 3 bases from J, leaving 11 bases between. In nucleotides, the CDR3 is TGTGCCAGTAGCCCGACAGGAGACTATGGCTACACCTTC. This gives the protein CASSPTGDYGYTF. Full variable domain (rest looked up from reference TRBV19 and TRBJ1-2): DGGITQSPKYLFRKEGQNVTLSCEQNLNHDAMYWYRQDPGQGLRLIYYSQIVNDFQKGDIAEGYSVSREKKESFPLTVTSAQKNPTAFYLCASSPTGDYGYTFGSGTRLTVV.

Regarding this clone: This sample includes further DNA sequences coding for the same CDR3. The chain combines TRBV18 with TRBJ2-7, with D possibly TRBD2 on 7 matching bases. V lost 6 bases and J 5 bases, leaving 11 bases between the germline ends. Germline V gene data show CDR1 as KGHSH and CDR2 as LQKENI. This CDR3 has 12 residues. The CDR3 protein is CASSPGGDEQYF. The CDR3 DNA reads TGTGCCAGCTCCCCGGGGGGCGACGAGCAGTACTTC.

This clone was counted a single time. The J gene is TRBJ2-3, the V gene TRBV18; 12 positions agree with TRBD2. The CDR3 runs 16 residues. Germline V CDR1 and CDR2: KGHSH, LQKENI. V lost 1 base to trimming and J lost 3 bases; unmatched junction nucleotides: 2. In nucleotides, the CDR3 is TGTGCCAGCTCACCACAAACTAGCGGGGGGACAGATACGCAGTATTTT. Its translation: CASSPQTSGGTDTQYF.

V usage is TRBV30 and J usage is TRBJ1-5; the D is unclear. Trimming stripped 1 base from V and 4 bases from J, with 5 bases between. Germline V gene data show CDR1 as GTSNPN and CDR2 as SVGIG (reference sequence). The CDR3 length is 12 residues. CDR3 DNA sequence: TGTGCCTGGAGTGCCCTGAATCAGCCCCAGCATTTT. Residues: CAWSALNQPQHF.

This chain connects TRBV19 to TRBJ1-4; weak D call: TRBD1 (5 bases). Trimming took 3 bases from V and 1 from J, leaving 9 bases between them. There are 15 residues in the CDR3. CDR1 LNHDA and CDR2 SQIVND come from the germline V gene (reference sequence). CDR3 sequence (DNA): TGTGCCAGTAGTATCCAGGGTGGAACTAATGAAAAACTGTTTTTT. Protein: CASSIQGGTNEKLFF.

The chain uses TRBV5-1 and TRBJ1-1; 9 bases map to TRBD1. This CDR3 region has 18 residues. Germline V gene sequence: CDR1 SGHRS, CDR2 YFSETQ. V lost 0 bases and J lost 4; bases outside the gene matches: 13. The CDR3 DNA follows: TGCGCCAGCAGCTTGGGACCGGGACAGGGTCGGGTGGGCACTGAAGCTTTCTTT. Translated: CASSLGPGQGRVGTEAFF.

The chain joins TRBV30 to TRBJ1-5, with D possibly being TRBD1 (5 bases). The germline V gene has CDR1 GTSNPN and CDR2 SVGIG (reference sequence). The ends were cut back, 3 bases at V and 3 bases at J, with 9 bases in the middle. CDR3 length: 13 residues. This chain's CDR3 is CAWRGGFNQPQHF. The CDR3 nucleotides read TGTGCCTGGAGGGGGGGATTCAATCAGCCCCAGCATTTT.

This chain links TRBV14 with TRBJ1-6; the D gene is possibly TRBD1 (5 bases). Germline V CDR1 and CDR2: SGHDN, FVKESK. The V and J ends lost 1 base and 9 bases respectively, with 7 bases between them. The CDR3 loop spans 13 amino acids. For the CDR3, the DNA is TGTGCCAGCAGCCAAGGAAGGGGTTCACCCCTCCACTTT. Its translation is CASSQGRGSPLHF.

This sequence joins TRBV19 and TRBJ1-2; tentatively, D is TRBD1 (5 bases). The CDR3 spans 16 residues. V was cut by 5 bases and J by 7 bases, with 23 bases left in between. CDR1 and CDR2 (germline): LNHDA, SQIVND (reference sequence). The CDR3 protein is CASSRLGDGAILGYTF. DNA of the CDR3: TGTGCCAGTAGTCGTCTTGGTGATGGGGCGATTCTTGGCTACACCTTC.

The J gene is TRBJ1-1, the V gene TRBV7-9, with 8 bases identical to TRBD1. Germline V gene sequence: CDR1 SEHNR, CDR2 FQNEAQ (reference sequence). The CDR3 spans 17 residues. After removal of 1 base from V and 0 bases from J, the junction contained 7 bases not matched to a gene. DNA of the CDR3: TGTGCCAGCAGCTTAGTACGACAGGGGCTCATGAACACTGAAGCTTTCTTT. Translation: CASSLVRQGLMNTEAFF.

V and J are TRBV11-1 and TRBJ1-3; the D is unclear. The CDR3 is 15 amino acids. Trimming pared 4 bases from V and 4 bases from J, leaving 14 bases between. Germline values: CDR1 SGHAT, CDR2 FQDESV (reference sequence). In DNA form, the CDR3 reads TGTGCCAGCAGCTCCGGGAAGAGTGGAGGAAACACCATATATTTT. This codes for CASSSGKSGGNTIYF. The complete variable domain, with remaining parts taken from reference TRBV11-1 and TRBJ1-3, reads EAEVAQSPRYKITEKSQAVAFWCDPISGHATLYWYRQILGQGPELLVQFQDESVVDDSQLPKDRFSAERLKGVDSTLKIQPAELGDSAMYLCASSSGKSGGNTIYFGEGSWLTVV.

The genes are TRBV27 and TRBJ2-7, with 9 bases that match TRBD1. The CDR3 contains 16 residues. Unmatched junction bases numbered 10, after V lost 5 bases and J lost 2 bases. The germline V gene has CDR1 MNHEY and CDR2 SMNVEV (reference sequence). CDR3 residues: CASSDPGDRATYEQYF. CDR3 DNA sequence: TGTGCCAGCAGTGACCCGGGGGACAGGGCGACCTACGAGCAGTACTTC.

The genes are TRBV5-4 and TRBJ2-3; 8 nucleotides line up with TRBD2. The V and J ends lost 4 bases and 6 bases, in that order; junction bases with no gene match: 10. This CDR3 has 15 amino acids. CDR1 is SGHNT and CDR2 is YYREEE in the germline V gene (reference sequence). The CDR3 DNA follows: TGTGCCAGCAGCCGGCACGGGGGGGCTAGGGATACGCAGTATTTT. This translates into CASSRHGGARDTQYF.

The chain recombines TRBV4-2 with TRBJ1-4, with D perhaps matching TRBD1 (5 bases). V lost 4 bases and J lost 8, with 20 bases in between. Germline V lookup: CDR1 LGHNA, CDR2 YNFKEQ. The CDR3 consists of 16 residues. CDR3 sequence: CASSPPGRRGQEKLFF. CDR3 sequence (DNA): TGTGCCAGCAGCCCCCCAGGGAGGCGCGGGCAAGAAAAACTGTTTTTT.

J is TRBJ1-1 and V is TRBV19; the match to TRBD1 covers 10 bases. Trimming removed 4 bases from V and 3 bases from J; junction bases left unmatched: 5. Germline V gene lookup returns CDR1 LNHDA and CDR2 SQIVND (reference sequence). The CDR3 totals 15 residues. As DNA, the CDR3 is TGTGCCAGTAGTAAGCCGGGACAGGGGTACACTGAAGCTTTCTTT. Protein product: CASSKPGQGYTEAFF.

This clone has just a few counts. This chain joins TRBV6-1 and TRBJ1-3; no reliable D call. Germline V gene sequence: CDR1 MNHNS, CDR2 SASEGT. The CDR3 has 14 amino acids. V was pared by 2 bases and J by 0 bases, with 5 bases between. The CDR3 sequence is CASSEFSSGNTIYF. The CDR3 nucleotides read TGTGCCAGCAGTGAATTCAGCTCTGGAAACACCATATATTTT.

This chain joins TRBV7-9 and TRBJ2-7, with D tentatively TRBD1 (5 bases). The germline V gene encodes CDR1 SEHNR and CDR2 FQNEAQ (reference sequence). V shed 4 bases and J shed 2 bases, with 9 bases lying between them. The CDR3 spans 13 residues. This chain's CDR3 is CASSSSRAYEQYF. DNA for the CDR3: TGTGCCAGCAGCTCCTCCAGGGCCTACGAGCAGTACTTC.

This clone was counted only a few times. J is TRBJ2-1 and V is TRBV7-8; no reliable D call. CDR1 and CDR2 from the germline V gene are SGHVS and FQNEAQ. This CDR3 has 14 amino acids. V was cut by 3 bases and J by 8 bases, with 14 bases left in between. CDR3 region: CASSFLVSGDEQFF. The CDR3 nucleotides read TGTGCCAGCAGCTTCTTAGTCTCCGGTGATGAGCAGTTCTTC.